Following are 23 T cell receptor beta chains from one sample sequenced in a study of blood T cell repertoires in COVID-19. The table came from immunoSEQ multiplex PCR; TCRdb's copy has only in-frame clones and leaves some out. The table shows about 210,000 clones, with around four fifths occurring only once. Material: peripheral blood. Receptors originate from a man aged 50 or older with active or convalescent COVID-19.

V usage is TRBV6-6 and J usage is TRBJ1-1; 9 nucleotides agree with TRBD1. This CDR3 region has 15 residues. J was trimmed by 4 bases and V by 6 bases; bases with no gene match: 9. Germline values: CDR1 MNHNY, CDR2 SVGAGI (reference sequence). The CDR3 loop reads CASRPAGTGSTEAFF. In nucleotides, the CDR3 is TGTGCCAGCAGACCCGCCGGGACAGGGTCCACTGAAGCTTTCTTT.

V usage is TRBV7-9 and J usage is TRBJ2-5; possible D gene TRBD2, 8 bases. Germline V gives CDR1 SEHNR, CDR2 FQNEAQ (reference sequence). V gave up 5 bases and J gave up 4 bases, with 20 bases separating them. This CDR3 contains 16 residues. Here the CDR3 DNA reads TGTGCCAGCAGCCCTACAGGGGCGGGGGGCTTAGAGACCCAGTACTTC. It yields the protein CASSPTGAGGLETQYF.

The rearrangement uses TRBV10-1 and TRBJ1-1, with D uncertain. V lost 4 bases to trimming and J lost 4 bases, with 10 bases between them. CDR1 is WNHNN, CDR2 SYGVQD, per germline (reference sequence). The CDR3 contains 13 residues. The CDR3 nucleotides are TGCGCCAGCAGTGTCCCGGGAGGCACTGAAGCTTTCTTT. Its protein product is CASSVPGGTEAFF.

V and J are TRBV28 and TRBJ2-5; TRBD1 matches 10 bases. The V gene end was trimmed by 5 bases and the J gene end by 3 bases; junction bases not matched to a gene: 6. The germline gives CDR1 MDHEN, CDR2 SYDVKM. There are 15 residues in the CDR3. The CDR3 region is CASSQPTGGEETQYF. In DNA form, the CDR3 reads TGTGCCAGCAGTCAACCGACAGGGGGCGAAGAGACCCAGTACTTC.

The rearrangement joins TRBV7-6 to TRBJ2-3, with D possibly being TRBD1 (5 bases). The CDR3 has 15 residues. Germline CDR1 reads SGHVS; CDR2 reads FNYEAQ. Trimming took 0 bases from V and 5 from J, leaving 12 bases between them. For the CDR3, the DNA is TGTGCCAGCAGCTTAGCGATCCAGGGTCAAGATACGCAGTATTTT. Its translation is CASSLAIQGQDTQYF.

This clone was detected once. The chain carries TRBV7-8 and TRBJ2-1; 9 nucleotides match TRBD1. V lost 0 bases, J lost 7 bases, and 7 bases stayed unmatched. This CDR3 region has 16 residues. Germline V gene lookup returns CDR1 SGHVS and CDR2 FQNEAQ. Here the CDR3 reads CASSLARTGVGNEQFF. The CDR3 DNA follows: TGTGCCAGCAGCTTAGCCAGGACAGGGGTCGGGAATGAGCAGTTCTTC.

The chain combines TRBV10-2 with TRBJ2-5; the D gene is possibly TRBD1 (6 bases). Germline CDR1 is WSHSY and CDR2 is SAAADI. This CDR3 spans 15 amino acids. V shed 7 bases and J shed 2 bases, with 17 bases lying between them. CDR3 in amino acids: CASTSNNGQQETQYF. CDR3 bases: TGCGCCAGCACCTCAAACAACGGACAGCAAGAGACCCAGTACTTC.

The rearrangement uses TRBV7-2 and TRBJ1-5, with D possibly matching TRBD1 (5 bases). The germline V gene has CDR1 SGHTA and CDR2 FQGNSA. The CDR3 consists of 16 residues. V was clipped by 1 base and J by 0 bases, with 10 bases between them. The CDR3 is CASSLVSGYSNQPQHF. As DNA, the CDR3 is TGTGCCAGCAGCTTAGTGTCAGGGTATAGCAATCAGCCCCAGCATTTT.

This chain joins TRBV9 and TRBJ1-3; D possibly corresponds to TRBD1 (5 bases). The CDR3 is 16 residues long. CDR1 and CDR2 from the germline V gene are SGDLS and YYNGEE. V dropped 0 bases and J dropped 3 bases, with 13 bases sitting between them. The CDR3 loop reads CASSVGQGRSGNTIYF. Written as DNA, the CDR3 is TGTGCCAGCAGCGTAGGGCAGGGTCGAAGTGGAAACACCATATATTTT. Supplemented by reference TRBV9 and TRBJ1-3, the full variable domain reads DSGVTQTPKHLITATGQRVTLRCSPRSGDLSVYWYQQSLDQGLQFLIQYYNGEERAKGNILERFSAQQFPDLHSELNLSSLELGDSALYFCASSVGQGRSGNTIYFGEGSWLTVV.

V is TRBV7-3 and J is TRBJ2-7, with 9 bases matching TRBD2. After removal of 5 bases from V and 5 bases from J, the junction contained 10 bases not matched to a gene. This CDR3 comprises 15 residues. The V gene's germline CDR1 is SGHTA and CDR2 FQGTGA. The CDR3 loop reads CASSPTLAGANEQYF. CDR3 sequence (DNA): TGTGCCAGCAGCCCAACATTAGCGGGAGCGAACGAGCAGTACTTC.

The rearrangement uses TRBV18 and TRBJ1-1; 7 positions agree with TRBD1. In germline, CDR1 is KGHSH, CDR2 LQKENI. The CDR3 totals 16 residues. V lost 3 bases to trimming and J lost 1 base; unmatched junction nucleotides: 8. The CDR3 is CASSPRLDRSNTEAFF. CDR3 nucleotides: TGTGCCAGCTCACCCCGGCTGGACAGGTCGAACACTGAAGCTTTCTTT.

V is TRBV3-1 (or the pseudogene TRBV3-2) and J is TRBJ1-2; D is uncertain. V lost 3 bases, J lost 6 bases, and 14 bases lay in between. The V gene's germline CDR1 is LGHDT and CDR2 YNNKEL (reference sequence). The CDR3 runs 14 residues. This chain's CDR3 is CASSQRPPGDGYTF. CDR3 nucleotide sequence: TGTGCCAGCAGCCAGCGTCCCCCCGGGGATGGCTACACCTTC.

In the case of this clone: Mismatch with germline at one junction end may stem from a read error. This chain uses TRBV20-1 with TRBJ2-1; TRBD2 matches 13 bases. This CDR3 comprises 15 residues. The germline V gene has CDR1 DFQATT and CDR2 SNEGSKA (reference sequence). CDR3 sequence: CSASTSGRAYHEQFF. The CDR3, as DNA: TGCAGTGCTAGTACTAGCGGGAGGGCCTACCATGAGCAGTTCTTC.

The sample holds one count of this clone. Here the CDR3 reads CASSVASGGAPLKTDTQYF. The CDR3 coding sequence is TGTGCCAGCAGCGTAGCTAGCGGGGGGGCCCCCCTAAAGACAGATACGCAGTATTTT. The chain is built from TRBV9 and TRBJ2-3, with 12 bases lining up with TRBD2. The CDR3 is 19 residues long. The J segment lost 3 bases and the V segment lost 0 bases, leaving 11 bases of the junction unmatched. Germline V gene data show CDR1 as SGDLS and CDR2 as YYNGEE.

This chain links TRBV2 with TRBJ2-1; 7 bases map to TRBD1. Germline CDR1 and CDR2: SNHLY and FYNNEI. J was trimmed by 3 bases and V by 5 bases; bases with no gene match: 10. The CDR3 loop spans 16 amino acids. The CDR3 DNA follows: TGTGCCAGCAGTTTTAGGGGGCCCGCTCGCTACAATGAGCAGTTCTTC. Translated, it gives CASSFRGPARYNEQFF.

The CDR3 sequence is CASSQLLARGHEQYF. DNA for the CDR3: TGTGCCAGCAGCCAACTTCTAGCGAGGGGCCACGAGCAGTACTTC. V and J are TRBV3-1 (or the pseudogene TRBV3-2) and TRBJ2-7, with D maybe TRBD2 (6 bases). Germline-derived CDR1 and CDR2 are LGHDT and YNNKEL (reference sequence). V lost 2 bases, J lost 5 bases, and 16 bases lay in between. This CDR3 is built from 15 residues.

The chain joins TRBV28 to TRBJ1-5; D is perhaps TRBD1 (5 bases). CDR3 length equals 14 residues. Germline V gives CDR1 MDHEN, CDR2 SYDVKM. Between the trimmed V and J ends, which lost 6 bases and 3 bases, there was a span of 12 bases. The CDR3 reads CASRSGGNNQPQHF. CDR3 sequence (DNA): TGTGCCAGCAGGAGCGGGGGGAACAATCAGCCCCAGCATTTT. The full variable domain, rest sourced from reference TRBV28 and TRBJ1-5, is DVKVTQSSRYLVKRTGEKVFLECVQDMDHENMFWYRQDPGLGLRLIYFSYDVKMKEKGDIPEGYSVSREKKERFSLILESASTNQTSMYLCASRSGGNNQPQHFGDGTRLSIL.

The chain joins TRBV7-9 to TRBJ2-7; 11 positions match TRBD1. V lost 1 base, J lost 1 base, and 3 bases stayed unmatched. Germline V CDR1 and CDR2: SEHNR, FQNEAQ (reference sequence). The CDR3 has 16 amino acids. CDR3 protein: CASSLGGQGGSYEQYF. In DNA form, the CDR3 reads TGTGCCAGCAGCTTAGGGGGACAGGGGGGATCCTACGAGCAGTACTTC. Full variable domain (rest looked up from reference TRBV7-9 and TRBJ2-7): DTGVSQNPRHKITKRGQNVTFRCDPISEHNRLYWYRQTLGQGPEFLTYFQNEAQLEKSRLLSDRFSAERPKGSFSTLEIQRTEQGDSAMYLCASSLGGQGGSYEQYFGPGTRLTVT.

The CDR3 loop reads CASSPLGLAGYNEQFF. The CDR3 region has the DNA TGTGCCAGCAGTCCACTCGGACTAGCGGGATACAATGAGCAGTTCTTC. The rearrangement joins TRBV27 to TRBJ2-1, with 12 bases matching TRBD2. Trimming took 5 bases from V and 4 from J; bases not matched to a gene: 6. Germline lookup yields CDR1 MNHEY and CDR2 SMNVEV (reference sequence). The CDR3 extends over 16 amino acids.

The V gene is TRBV5-1, the J gene TRBJ2-5; 11 bases are a match to TRBD1. Germline V gene lookup returns CDR1 SGHRS and CDR2 YFSETQ. The CDR3 runs 14 residues. The V segment lost 4 bases and the J segment 5 bases; nucleotides outside the gene matches: 4. The CDR3 nucleotides are TGCGCCAGCAGCCGGACAGGGGGCGAGGAGACCCAGTACTTC. The encoded protein is CASSRTGGEETQYF.

The chain recombines TRBV27 with TRBJ1-6; D gene unclear. Trimming took 5 bases from V and 1 from J, leaving 18 bases between them. The CDR3 length is 18 residues. The germline CDR1 and CDR2 sequences are MNHEY and SMNVEV (reference sequence). CDR3 nucleotides: TGTGCCAGCAGTCTTACTACGAACTTAGTATCCTATAATTCACCCCTCCACTTT. Its protein is CASSLTTNLVSYNSPLHF.

This chain connects TRBV28 to TRBJ1-3; the D gene is possibly TRBD1 (5 bases). The CDR3 covers 14 residues. Germline V CDR1 and CDR2: MDHEN, SYDVKM. Trimming took 6 bases from V and 7 from J, leaving 16 bases between them. As DNA, the CDR3 is TGTGCCAGCAGCCAAACCCTGGGGCCCAACACCATATATTTT. This translates into CASSQTLGPNTIYF.

The chain combines TRBV6-6 with TRBJ1-1; 8 nucleotides align to TRBD1. The junction had 4 bases not matched to a gene; V was cut back by 4 bases and J by 0 bases. Germline CDR1 MNHNY, CDR2 SVGAGI (reference sequence). The CDR3 totals 15 residues. The CDR3 DNA sequence: TGTGCCAGCAGTTTTCGGACAGGGATGAACACTGAAGCTTTCTTT. Its translation is CASSFRTGMNTEAFF.